This T cell receptor beta chain was profiled in a study of a mutant IDH1 vaccine in newly diagnosed glioma. Study context: The start of vaccination came 4-6 weeks after radiotherapy alone, or with temozolomide cycles. Sex distribution of treated patients was about 62% male and about 38% female; mean age was roughly 37 years. General study findings and limits: No link was apparently found between pseudoprogression and changes in top peripheral T cell clonotypes.

The assay was immunoSEQ multiplex PCR, and TCRdb's table has in-frame clones only and misses some. Among fewer than 35,000 clones, roughly 89% were seen once, and the ten largest hold less than 25%. Comments on this clone: Its matching antigen is unknown.

Regarding time point: week 11, during vaccination. All doses held 300 ug of mutant IDH1 20-mer peptide, with topical imiquimod. The sequenced sample was PBMCs, obtained from a glioma patient whose treatment included an IDH1 peptide vaccine. The sequence was obtained from a man between 18 and 35 years old with glioma.

The CDR3 sequence is CASSQDLAGGYNEQFF. CDR3 sequence (DNA): TGCGCCAGCAGCCAAGATCTAGCGGGAGGGTACAATGAGCAGTTCTTC. This chain links TRBV4-3 with TRBJ2-1, with 12 bases fitting TRBD2. After removal of 0 bases from V and 4 bases from J, the junction contained 1 base not matched to a gene. CDR3 length: 16 amino acids. Germline CDR1 and CDR2: LGHNA and YSLEER.